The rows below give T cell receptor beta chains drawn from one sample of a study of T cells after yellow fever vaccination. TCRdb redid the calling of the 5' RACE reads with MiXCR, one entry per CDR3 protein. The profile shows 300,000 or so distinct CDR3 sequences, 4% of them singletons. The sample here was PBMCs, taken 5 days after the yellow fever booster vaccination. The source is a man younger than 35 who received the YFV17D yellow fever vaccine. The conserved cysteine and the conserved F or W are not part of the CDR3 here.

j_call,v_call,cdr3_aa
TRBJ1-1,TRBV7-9,ASSLQGGGTEAF
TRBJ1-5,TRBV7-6,ASSLEGSNQPQH
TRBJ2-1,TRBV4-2,ASSQEYGGPNEQF
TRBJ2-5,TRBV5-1,ASSPDTGETQY
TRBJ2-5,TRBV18,ASSPPGSAETQY
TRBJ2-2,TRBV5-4,ASSPGLAGGNTGELF
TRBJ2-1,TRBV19,ASSTGTGRGEQF
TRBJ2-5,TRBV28,ASSARGEETQY
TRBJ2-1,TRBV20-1,SARKRGLAGGFNEQF
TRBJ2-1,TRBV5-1,ASRSLAASYNEQF
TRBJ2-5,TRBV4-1,ASSQERAVQETQY
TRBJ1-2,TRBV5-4,ASSLARGGSNYGYT
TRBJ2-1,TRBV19,ASSIIGGGPF
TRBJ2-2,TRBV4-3,ASSPRGWNTGELF
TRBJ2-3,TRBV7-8,ATRDRRTDTQY
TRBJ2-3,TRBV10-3,AVMPAGEWADTQY
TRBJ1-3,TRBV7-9,ASSLWETGNTIY
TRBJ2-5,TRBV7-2,ASSLVSGQETQY
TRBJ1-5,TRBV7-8,ASSRRDKRYKPQH
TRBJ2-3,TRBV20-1,SAEDSRGAADTQY
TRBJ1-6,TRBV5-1,ASSTGQGNSPLH
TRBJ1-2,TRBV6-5,ASSSDRQSGGYT
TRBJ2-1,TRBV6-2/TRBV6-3,ASSYSPQHEQF
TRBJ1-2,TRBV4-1,ASSQPARGQNYGYT
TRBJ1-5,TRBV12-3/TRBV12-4,ASSLRLGDQPQH
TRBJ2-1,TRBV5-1,ASSLGLDNYNEQF
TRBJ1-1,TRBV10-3,AISEFPNTEAF
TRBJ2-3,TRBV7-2,ASSSSGDTQY
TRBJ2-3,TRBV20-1,SARVPGQFTDTQY
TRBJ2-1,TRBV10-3,AISRDENNEQF
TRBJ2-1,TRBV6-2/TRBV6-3,ASSPLKTGVDNEQF
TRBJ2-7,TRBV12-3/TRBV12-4,ASSFIPGSYEQY
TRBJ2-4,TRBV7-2,ASSYGTGKNIQY
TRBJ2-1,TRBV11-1,ASSWVGGPSYNEQF
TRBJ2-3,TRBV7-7,ASSPTSATDTQY
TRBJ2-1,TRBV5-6,ASSLDRADEQF
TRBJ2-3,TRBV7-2,ASSFPQRAQY
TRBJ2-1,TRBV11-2,ASSRNPVASANEQF
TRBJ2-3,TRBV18,ASSPPSEPGQY
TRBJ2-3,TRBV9,ASSAVGTDTQY
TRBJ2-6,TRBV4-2,ASSGRSGANVLT
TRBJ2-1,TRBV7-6,ASRSVGEDNEQF
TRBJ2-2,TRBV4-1,ASSQTGGAAGELF
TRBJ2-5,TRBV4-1,ASSRGQGRETQY
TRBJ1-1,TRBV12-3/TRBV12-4,ASRYGGEAF
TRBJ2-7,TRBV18,ASSLRTGREQY
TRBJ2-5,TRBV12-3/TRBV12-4,ASNPSGGSQETQY
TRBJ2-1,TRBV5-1,ASSLRGDNEQF
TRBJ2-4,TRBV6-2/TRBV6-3,ASSPAWENIQY
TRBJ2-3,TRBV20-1,SATAGTTDTQY
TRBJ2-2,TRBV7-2,ASSLGIAGLTGELF
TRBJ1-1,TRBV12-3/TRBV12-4,ASSLGGGLDTEAF
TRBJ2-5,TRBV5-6,ASSPTDRSQETQY
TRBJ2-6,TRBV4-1,ASSQRTDGANVLT
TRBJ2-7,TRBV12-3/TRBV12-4,ASSLGTGRAYEQY